This T cell receptor beta chain emerged from a study of CD8+ T cells in alopecia areata. Study-level points and caveats: Possibly as an HLA-related effect, TCR sharing across patients appeared less clear than in mice. More clonal than normal scalp was lesional scalp, particularly alopecia totalis/universalis.

A note on this clone: What it binds is unknown.

Alopecia areata patients had lesional scalp punch biopsies and peripheral blood taken from them. cDNA serving as the sequencing template came from extracted, reverse transcribed RNA. The method was immunoSEQ multiplex PCR; TCRdb's version includes in-frame clones alone and lacks a portion of them. In the table there are roughly 32,000 clones, approximately 65% of which are singletons. The sequence was collected from a human donor with alopecia areata. Sequenced sample: NKG2D-high CD8+ T cells sorted from blood.

CDR3 sequence reads: CASSLWGSSYNEQFF. As DNA, the CDR3 is TGTGCCAGCAGCTTATGGGGTAGCTCCTACAATGAGCAGTTCTTC. This chain links TRBV13 with TRBJ2-1; no firm D call. The CDR3 has 15 residues. V dropped 2 bases and J dropped 0 bases, with 8 bases sitting between them. Germline lookup yields CDR1 PRHDT and CDR2 FYEKMQ (reference sequence).